This is a list of T cell receptor beta chains from one sample in a study of cytomegalovirus exposure and HLA in healthy donors. The data were produced by immunoSEQ multiplex PCR, yet TCRdb's version contains in-frame clones alone and is incomplete. This table holds around 200,000 clones, 70% to 80% found once. Sequences were obtained from PBMCs. The receptor source for this set is an older woman in good health and CMV-seropositive. Both conserved end residues are part of each CDR3. A D gene is named only where the DNA matches it firmly. Size is stated for part of the rows, as once, few or many counts, or as a class when the clone is expanded.

CASSFTGDTQYF,TGTGCCAGCAGCTTTACGGGGGATACGCAGTATTTT,TRBJ2-3,NA,NA,TRBV11-1
CASSVQGVESPLHF,TGTGCCAGCAGTGTACAGGGCGTGGAATCACCCCTCCACTTT,TRBJ1-6,NA,NA,TRBV2
CASGGSGDYEQYF,TGTGCCAGCGGCGGTAGCGGGGACTACGAGCAGTACTTC,TRBJ2-7,NA,TRBD2,TRBV28
CASSPIQTEVYQPQHF,TGTGCCAGCAGTCCAATCCAGACAGAGGTTTATCAGCCCCAGCATTTT,TRBJ1-5,NA,NA,TRBV16
CASSLSPVTGELFF,TGTGCCAGCAGCTTATCCCCCGTAACCGGGGAGCTGTTTTTT,TRBJ2-2,NA,NA,TRBV7-3
CASSSVPGLAGVAGNEQFF,TGTGCCAGCAGTTCAGTCCCGGGACTAGCGGGAGTGGCTGGCAATGAGCAGTTCTTC,TRBJ2-1,NA,TRBD2,TRBV28
CASTKLAVNNEQFF,TGTGCCAGCACAAAACTAGCGGTAAACAATGAGCAGTTCTTC,TRBJ2-1,NA,TRBD2,TRBV28
CSGVLQETQYF,TGCAGTGGTGTCCTCCAAGAGACCCAGTACTTC,TRBJ2-5,NA,NA,TRBV20-1
CASSPRDRGRETQYF,TGTGCCAGCAGCCCACGAGACAGGGGGCGAGAGACCCAGTACTTC,TRBJ2-5,NA,TRBD1,TRBV9
CASSKLLEDIYRTGGVEKLFF,TGTGCCAGCAGCAAACTTCTCGAAGACATCTACAGGACAGGGGGCGTTGAAAAACTGTTTTTT,TRBJ1-4,NA,NA,TRBV21-1
CSGENTEAFF,TGCAGCGGAGAGAACACTGAAGCTTTCTTT,TRBJ1-1,few,NA,TRBV29-1
CASSLGLEQYF,TGTGCCAGCAGTTTGGGGCTCGAGCAGTACTTC,TRBJ2-7,NA,NA,TRBV28
CASSPRPGSSYEQYF,TGTGCCAGCAGCCCCCGCCCCGGGAGCTCCTACGAGCAGTACTTC,TRBJ2-7,NA,NA,TRBV11-2
CASSLVDSYTGELFF,TGCGCCAGCAGCTTGGTGGACAGTTACACCGGGGAGCTGTTTTTT,TRBJ2-2,once,NA,TRBV5-1
CASSLVTGLGELFF,TGTGCCAGCAGTCTCGTAACGGGACTCGGGGAGCTGTTTTTT,TRBJ2-2,NA,NA,TRBV28
CASSSMGQNTEAFF,TGTGCCAGCAGCTCAATGGGCCAGAACACTGAAGCTTTCTTT,TRBJ1-1,NA,NA,TRBV7-9
CASSLDGQGGNTIYF,TGTGCCAGCAGCTTAGATGGACAGGGAGGAAACACCATATATTTT,TRBJ1-3,NA,TRBD1,TRBV11-2
CAISPGDRGGGGTQYF,TGTGCCATCAGTCCAGGGGACAGGGGGGGCGGAGGGACCCAGTACTTC,TRBJ2-5,NA,TRBD1,TRBV10-3
CASSLAPGSYEQYF,TGCGCCAGCAGCTTGGCCCCCGGGAGCTACGAGCAGTACTTC,TRBJ2-7,NA,NA,TRBV5-1
CASSLDRFYEQYF,TGTGCCAGCAGTTTAGATAGATTCTACGAGCAGTACTTC,TRBJ2-7,few,NA,TRBV28
CASRRDSTYEQYF,TGTGCCAGCAGGAGGGACTCCACCTACGAGCAGTACTTC,TRBJ2-7,NA,NA,TRBV25-1
CASSLTSGSGGEQYF,TGTGCCAGCTCCCTGACTAGCGGGAGTGGAGGCGAGCAGTACTTC,TRBJ2-7,NA,TRBD2,TRBV18
CASSLDRVSTEAFF,TGCGCCAGCAGCTTGGACAGGGTATCCACTGAAGCTTTCTTT,TRBJ1-1,NA,NA,TRBV5-1
CASSLDLLSGQETQYF,TGTGCCAGCAGCTTAGATCTTCTGTCAGGTCAAGAGACCCAGTACTTC,TRBJ2-5,NA,NA,TRBV11-2
CAWTFGGASGNTIYF,TGTGCCTGGACGTTCGGCGGGGCCTCTGGAAACACCATATATTTT,TRBJ1-3,NA,NA,TRBV30
CSSSLFSREQFF,TGTTCCAGCAGCCTCTTCTCGAGGGAGCAGTTCTTC,TRBJ2-1,NA,NA,TRBV7-9
CASSSDRGRETQYF,TGTGCCAGCAGCTCTGACAGGGGGCGAGAGACCCAGTACTTC,TRBJ2-5,few,TRBD1,TRBV7-9
CASSHRGADIQYF,TGTGCCAGCAGCCACCGGGGGGCTGACATTCAGTACTTC,TRBJ2-4,NA,NA,TRBV6-6
CASSRERSNTGELFF,TGCGCCAGCAGCCGGGAGAGGTCCAACACCGGGGAGCTGTTTTTT,TRBJ2-2,NA,NA,TRBV5-1
CASSLRVTEAFF,TGTGCCAGCAGTTTACGGGTCACTGAAGCTTTCTTT,TRBJ1-1,NA,NA,TRBV28
CASSPPRQSEFF,TGTGCCAGCAGTCCCCCTCGACAGTCCGAGTTCTTC,TRBJ2-1,NA,NA,TRBV28
CASSPDTGYGYTF,TGTGCCAGCAGCCCGGACACCGGTTATGGCTACACCTTC,TRBJ1-2,few,NA,TRBV5-4
CASSQERFSSYEQYF,TGTGCCAGCAGCCAAGAGCGTTTCTCCTCCTACGAGCAGTACTTC,TRBJ2-7,NA,NA,TRBV4-2
CASSNYRQGQETQYF,TGTGCCAGTAGTAATTATCGACAGGGGCAAGAGACCCAGTACTTC,TRBJ2-5,NA,TRBD1,TRBV19
CASSLGQGPFNPRANYGYTF,TGTGCCAGCAGCTTAGGACAGGGGCCTTTCAACCCACGAGCTAACTATGGCTACACCTTC,TRBJ1-2,NA,TRBD1,TRBV7-6
CASSLGLDRTAGNTIYF,TGCGCCAGCAGCTTGGGGCTCGACAGGACGGCTGGAAACACCATATATTTT,TRBJ1-3,NA,NA,TRBV5-1
CASSIKETQYF,TGTGCCAGTAGTATTAAAGAGACCCAGTACTTC,TRBJ2-5,NA,NA,TRBV19
CASSLLQGAGDTQYF,TGTGCCAGCAGCTTATTACAGGGGGCGGGGGATACGCAGTATTTT,TRBJ2-3,NA,TRBD1,TRBV7-2
CAWSAGGGPSYEQYF,TGTGCCTGGAGTGCGGGGGGAGGGCCCTCCTACGAGCAGTACTTC,TRBJ2-7,NA,TRBD2,TRBV30